This is a list of T cell receptor beta chains from one sample in a study of blood T cells in healthy people across ages. A single record per CDR3 protein comes from TCRdb applying MiXCR to the 5' RACE reads. The table has about 940,000 distinct CDR3 sequences, around 48% seen once; the top ten hold 13%. Sequenced: blood. The receptor source for this set is a man aged 25-40 years in good health. CDR3s include the opening cysteine and the closing phenylalanine or tryptophan. D genes are given only for firm matches. Size tells how often a clone was seen (once, few, many) or the class of an expanded clone, and some rows leave it out.

TRBJ2-4	TRBV13	-	-	TGTGCCAGCAGCCCCCCCGGGGCCAAAAACATTCAGTACTTC	CASSPPGAKNIQYF
TRBJ2-5	TRBV4-3	-	-	TGCGCCAGCAGCCAAGCACTTATCGGGGGGCTGGAGACCCAGTACTTC	CASSQALIGGLETQYF
TRBJ1-5	TRBV6-2/TRBV6-3	-	-	TGTGCCAGCAGTTATCTAGGGTCGGATCAGCCCCAGCATTTT	CASSYLGSDQPQHF
TRBJ2-2	TRBV6-4	-	-	TGTGCCAGCAGTGACTCTAAGGCGTCCGGGGAGCTGTTTTTT	CASSDSKASGELFF
TRBJ2-4	TRBV27	few	-	TGTGCCAGCAGTCTCGGGACCCACCAGTACTTC	CASSLGTHQYF
TRBJ2-4	TRBV5-1	once	-	TGCGCCAGCAGCTGGGTTGGGGATCTCCAGTACTTC	CASSWVGDLQYF
TRBJ2-3	TRBV6-2/TRBV6-3	-	TRBD1	TGTGCCAGCCATCCGGGACAGGGGGTATCAGATACGCAGTATTTT	CASHPGQGVSDTQYF
TRBJ2-5	TRBV4-2	-	TRBD2	TGTGCCAGCAGCCAAGATCGGGAGGGGGGAAAGACCCAGTACTTC	CASSQDREGGKTQYF
TRBJ2-7	TRBV12-3/TRBV12-4	-	-	TGTGCCAGCAGTTTACCACCTCGCTACGAGCAGTACTTC	CASSLPPRYEQYF
TRBJ2-4	TRBV28	-	-	TGTGCCAGCCGCCGGCAACAGTCAGGAAACATTCAGTACTTC	CASRRQQSGNIQYF
TRBJ2-7	TRBV10-3	-	-	TGTGCCATCAGTGTTAAGGGAGCCTACGAGCAGTACTTC	CAISVKGAYEQYF
TRBJ2-1	TRBV5-1	few	-	TGCGCCAGCAGCACCGGGGCGAATGAGCAGTTCTTC	CASSTGANEQFF
TRBJ1-1	TRBV5-1	-	-	TGCGCCAGCAGCCCACAACAGAACACTGAAGCTTTCTTT	CASSPQQNTEAFF
TRBJ2-3	TRBV4-3	once	TRBD2	TGCGCCAGCAGCCAAGATCTAGCGGGGGGTGTTGATACGCAGTATTTT	CASSQDLAGGVDTQYF
TRBJ1-1	TRBV7-6	-	-	TGTGCCAGCAGCTTAGGTAGCCCCCGAAGTGGATCTGAAGCTTTCTTT	CASSLGSPRSGSEAFF
TRBJ2-7	TRBV20-1	-	-	TGCAGTGCTAGAGGTACATCGGGCGGCGCCTACGAGCAGTACTTC	CSARGTSGGAYEQYF
TRBJ2-3	TRBV6-5	few	-	TGTGCCAGCAGAAACCACGGCCTCGGACCACAAGATACGCAGTATTTT	CASRNHGLGPQDTQYF
TRBJ1-2	TRBV3-1	-	-	TGTGCCAGCAGCTCCCATGAAACCGGACGGAATGGCTACACCTTC	CASSSHETGRNGYTF
TRBJ1-2	TRBV6-2/TRBV6-3	-	-	TGTGCCAGCAGGCCCACGGTTGATCGTGGCTACACCTTC	CASRPTVDRGYTF
TRBJ2-7	TRBV10-3	-	-	TGTGCCATCAGTGAAGGCTCCTACGAGCAGTACTTC	CAISEGSYEQYF
TRBJ1-5	TRBV28	-	-	TGTGCCAGCACGGGGGGACTAGCGGGAGGGAACACAGATACGCAGCATTTT	CASTGGLAGGNTDTQHF
TRBJ2-1	TRBV2	-	TRBD2	TGTGCCAGCAGGGCGGGAGTAAGGGAGACCCAGTTCTTC	CASRAGVRETQFF
TRBJ1-3	TRBV6-1	-	-	TGTGCCAGCAGTGGTAAAGGACCTGCTATCTTCGTATATTTT	CASSGKGPAIFVYF
TRBJ1-2	TRBV7-2	few	TRBD1	TGTGCCAGCAGCGACAGGGGAGACTATGGCTACACCTTC	CASSDRGDYGYTF
TRBJ2-5	TRBV29-1	few	-	TGCAGCGTTGAAGATAATCCGAGGGAGACCCAGTACTTC	CSVEDNPRETQYF
TRBJ2-1	TRBV9	-	-	TGTGCCAGCAGCGTAATAGATACGGCGGGGATCTACAATGAGCAGTTCTTC	CASSVIDTAGIYNEQFF
TRBJ2-5	TRBV29-1	-	-	TGCAGCGTTGAACAGGAGACCCAGTACTTC	CSVEQETQYF
TRBJ1-1	TRBV4-3	few	TRBD1	TGCGCCAGCAGCCCCGGGACAGGGTGGACTGAAGCTTTCTTT	CASSPGTGWTEAFF
TRBJ2-7	TRBV29-1	-	-	TGCAGCGTTGATAGGCGCAGGTCCTACGAGCAGTACTTC	CSVDRRRSYEQYF
TRBJ2-7	TRBV3-1	-	-	TGTGCCAGCAGCCAGCCAACTAGCTCGCACGAGCAGTACTTC	CASSQPTSSHEQYF
TRBJ2-1	TRBV7-3	few	TRBD2	TGTGCCAGCAGCTTAAGCGGGGGGATCGGGAATGAGCAGTTCTTC	CASSLSGGIGNEQFF
TRBJ2-5	TRBV11-2	few	TRBD2	TGTGCCAGCAGACAAGCGGGGGGTCAAGAGACCCAGTACTTC	CASRQAGGQETQYF
TRBJ2-7	TRBV5-1	few	-	TGCGCCAGCAGACCCTCCGCAGCGCTCGAGCAGTACTTC	CASRPSAALEQYF
TRBJ2-3	TRBV2	few	TRBD2	TGTGCCATGGCGGGGGACCCAAGAGATACGCAGTATTTT	CAMAGDPRDTQYF